This T cell receptor beta chain derives from a study of naive and memory T cell subsets. The V gene's germline CDR1 is DFQATT and CDR2 SNEGSKA (reference sequence). The length of the CDR3 is 14 residues. Trimming removed 5 bases from V and 7 bases from J; junction bases left unmatched: 5. An equimolar mix of two oligonucleotides served as the beta constant-region primer for TRBC1 and TRBC2. The ligated cDNA underwent four PCR rounds using SP2 and nested alpha and beta constant-region primers. TCRdb itself ran the UMI-ligation and nested PCR reads through MiXCR, one entry per CDR3 protein. The repertoire holds tens of thousands of distinct CDR3 sequences, less than 20% seen once, with approximately 3.6% in the top ten. Sorting gates: effector memory CD45RA-CD27-, EMRA CD45RA+CD27-.

The rearrangement joins TRBV20-1 to TRBJ2-1, with 13 bases fitting TRBD2. Sequencing was carried out using effector memory CD4+ T cells from blood. Subset: effector memory, CD45RA- CD27-. The receptor was isolated from a human donor in good health. The CDR3 is CSALTSGRVNEQFF. The DNA for the CDR3 is TGCAGTGCTCTCACTAGCGGGAGGGTGAATGAGCAGTTCTTC.